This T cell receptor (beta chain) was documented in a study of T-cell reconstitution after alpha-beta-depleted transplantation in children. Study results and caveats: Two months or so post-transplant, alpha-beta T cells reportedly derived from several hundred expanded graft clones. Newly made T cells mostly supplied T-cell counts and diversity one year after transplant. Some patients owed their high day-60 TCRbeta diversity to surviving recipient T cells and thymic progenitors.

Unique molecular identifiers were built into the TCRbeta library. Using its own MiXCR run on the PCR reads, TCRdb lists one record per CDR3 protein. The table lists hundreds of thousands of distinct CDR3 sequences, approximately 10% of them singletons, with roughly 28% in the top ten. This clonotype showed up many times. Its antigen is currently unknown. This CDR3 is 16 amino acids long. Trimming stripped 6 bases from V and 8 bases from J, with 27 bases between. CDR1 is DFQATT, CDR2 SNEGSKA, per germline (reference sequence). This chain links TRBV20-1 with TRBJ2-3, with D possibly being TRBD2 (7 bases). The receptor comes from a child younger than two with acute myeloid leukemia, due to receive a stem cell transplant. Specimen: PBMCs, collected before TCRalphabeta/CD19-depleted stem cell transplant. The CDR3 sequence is CSADGRGRGPPGTQYF. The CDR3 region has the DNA TGCAGTGCGGACGGTCGAGGGCGGGGGCCCCCCGGTACGCAGTATTTT.